Presented here are 21 T cell receptor beta chains from one specimen sequenced in a study of technical replicates of blood from several donors. The method was immunoSEQ multiplex PCR; TCRdb's version includes in-frame clones alone and lacks a portion of them. In the table there are 70,000 or so clones, roughly nine tenths of which are singletons. Sequencing was performed on T cells isolated from PBMCs. The receptor source for this set is a human donor in good health. Some clones in this sample may be carry-over from other donors' samples.

The chain couples TRBV18 to TRBJ2-7, with D possibly matching TRBD1 (5 bases). Germline V gene data show CDR1 as KGHSH and CDR2 as LQKENI. Trimming removed 6 bases from V and 5 bases from J, with 17 bases in between. The CDR3 extends over 14 amino acids. CDR3 region: CASSPSPGYDEQYF. As DNA, the CDR3 is TGTGCCAGCTCCCCCTCGCCAGGGTACGACGAGCAGTACTTC.

The chain uses TRBV4-1 and TRBJ2-7; a weak D match, TRBD2 (5 bases). The CDR3 consists of 17 residues. Germline CDR1 is MGHRA and CDR2 is YSYEKL. V lost 1 base and J 0 bases, leaving 16 bases between the germline ends. The DNA of the CDR3 is TGCGCCAGCAGCCAAGGTCGGGTAGCGCGGACCTCCTACGAGCAGTACTTC. This gives the protein CASSQGRVARTSYEQYF.

This chain links TRBV28 with TRBJ2-7; 10 nucleotides match TRBD1. V lost 4 bases, J lost 6 bases, and 9 bases stayed unmatched. Germline V gene lookup returns CDR1 MDHEN and CDR2 SYDVKM. This CDR3 is 15 amino acids long. The chain's CDR3 is CASSSRDRGILEQYF. In DNA, the CDR3 is TGTGCCAGCAGTTCCAGGGACAGGGGCATCCTCGAGCAGTACTTC. Using reference TRBV28 and TRBJ2-7 for the parts outside the CDR3, the full variable domain is DVKVTQSSRYLVKRTGEKVFLECVQDMDHENMFWYRQDPGLGLRLIYFSYDVKMKEKGDIPEGYSVSREKKERFSLILESASTNQTSMYLCASSSRDRGILEQYFGPGTRLTVT.

This clone was seen a single time. This CDR3 reads CASSQHQDSSYEQYF. The DNA of the CDR3 is TGCGCCAGCAGCCAGCATCAGGACAGCTCCTACGAGCAGTACTTC. The V call is TRBV4-1, the J call TRBJ2-7; D is perhaps TRBD1 (6 bases). The CDR3 sequence is 15 residues long. Trimming shortened V by 3 bases and J by 0 bases, and 12 bases separated the two germline ends. Germline CDR1 is MGHRA and CDR2 is YSYEKL.

The gene calls are TRBV4-1 and TRBJ2-7; the D gene is possibly TRBD2 (6 bases). V was shortened by 3 bases and J by 1 base, with 16 bases between the two germline ends. Looked up from germline, CDR1 is MGHRA and CDR2 is YSYEKL. The CDR3 length is 16 residues. The CDR3 DNA reads TGCGCCAGCAGCCACGAGTATTCCGGGAGATCCTACGAGCAGTACTTC. Translated, it gives CASSHEYSGRSYEQYF.

This clone has just one count. The rearrangement joins TRBV6-1 to TRBJ1-2; 8 bases match TRBD1. In germline, CDR1 is MNHNS, CDR2 SASEGT. Losses at the gene ends were 5 bases for V and 2 bases for J; bases not matched to a gene: 7. The CDR3 covers 15 residues. CDR3 amino acids: CASSPGQGPNYGYTF. The DNA of the CDR3 is TGTGCCAGCAGTCCCGGACAGGGCCCCAACTATGGCTACACCTTC.

The rearrangement links TRBV4-1 to TRBJ1-5; TRBD1 is a possible D gene (5 bases). CDR1 is MGHRA and CDR2 is YSYEKL in the germline V gene. V shed 8 bases and J shed 5 bases, with 16 bases lying between them. The CDR3 is 14 residues long. The DNA of the CDR3 is TGCGCCAGCCCGTGGGGCGTGAAGGATCAGCCCCAGCATTTT. Translation gives CASPWGVKDQPQHF.

V and J are TRBV4-1 and TRBJ2-1; D gene uncertain. V gave up 0 bases and J gave up 6 bases, with 6 bases separating them. CDR1 and CDR2 from the germline V gene are MGHRA and YSYEKL. The CDR3 consists of 13 residues. CDR3 amino acids: CASSQDSGNEQFF. The DNA for the CDR3 is TGCGCCAGCAGCCAAGATTCCGGCAATGAGCAGTTCTTC.

CDR3 region: CASSLRHRGYEQYF. The CDR3 DNA reads TGTGCCAGCAGTTTAAGGCACAGGGGGTACGAGCAGTACTTC. The chain is built from TRBV28 and TRBJ2-7, with 8 nucleotides matching TRBD1. The CDR3 consists of 14 residues. From germline, CDR1 is MDHEN and CDR2 SYDVKM. V gave up 2 bases and J gave up 4 bases; unmatched junction bases: 4.

The chain employs TRBV5-4 and TRBJ2-3, with D perhaps matching TRBD2 (6 bases). The CDR3 consists of 13 residues. Trimming left V 4 bases short and J 6 bases short, with 12 bases between. The germline V gene encodes CDR1 SGHNT and CDR2 YYREEE (reference sequence). The CDR3 nucleotides read TGTGCCAGCAGCCCGGCCCGGGGGGATACGCAGTATTTT. Its translation: CASSPARGDTQYF.

The chain uses TRBV13 and TRBJ2-1, with 13 positions matching TRBD2. V trimming: 7 bases; J trimming: 9 bases; junction bases outside the gene matches: 15. Germline V lookup: CDR1 PRHDT, CDR2 FYEKMQ (reference sequence). The CDR3 loop spans 17 amino acids. CDR3 nucleotide sequence: TGTGCCAGCAACGAAGCTACCGGGACTAGCGGGAATGGTGAGCAGTTCTTC. Encoded protein: CASNEATGTSGNGEQFF.

This clone was seen a few times. The genes are TRBV18 and TRBJ1-1, with 7 bases lining up with TRBD1. V was pared by 6 bases and J by 5 bases, with 12 bases of the junction left unmatched. The CDR3 runs to 15 residues. Germline V CDR1 and CDR2: KGHSH, LQKENI. The DNA for the CDR3 is TGTGCCAGCTCGCTACAGGGGTCGGCGGGAACTGAAGCTTTCTTT. Translation gives CASSLQGSAGTEAFF. Looking up the rest from reference TRBV18 and TRBJ1-1 gives the full variable domain: NAGVMQNPRHLVRRRGQEARLRCSPMKGHSHVYWYRQLPEEGLKFMVYLQKENIIDESGMPKERFSAEFPKEGPSILRIQQVVRGDSAAYFCASSLQGSAGTEAFFGQGTRLTVV.

As to this clone: This specimen includes other DNA sequences encoding the same CDR3. The rearrangement uses TRBV28 and TRBJ2-7; D ambiguous. Germline values: CDR1 MDHEN, CDR2 SYDVKM. The CDR3 spans 12 residues. V dropped 1 base and J dropped 3 bases, with 4 bases sitting between them. For the CDR3, the DNA is TGTGCCAGCAGTTTATCTAGCTACGAGCAGTACTTC. This gives the protein CASSLSSYEQYF.

V usage is TRBV6-6 and J usage is TRBJ2-7; no firm D call. There are 11 residues in the CDR3. V shed 6 bases and J shed 2 bases, with 5 bases lying between them. Germline assignment: CDR1 MNHNY and CDR2 SVGAGI (reference sequence). The CDR3 nucleotides read TGTGCCAGCAGCCCTGCCTACGAGCAGTACTTC. It is translated as CASSPAYEQYF.

The chain joins TRBV11-3 to TRBJ2-7; 7 bases are a match to TRBD1. The junction had 8 bases not matched to a gene; V was cut back by 4 bases and J by 2 bases. Per the germline V gene, CDR1 is SGHNT and CDR2 is YENEEA. The CDR3 runs 15 residues. The CDR3 region has the DNA TGTGCCAGCAGCTCGACAGGGAGCGCGACCTACGAGCAGTACTTC. Residues: CASSSTGSATYEQYF.

This rearrangement joins TRBV6-1 to TRBJ2-3; 8 nucleotides match TRBD2. Per the germline V gene, CDR1 is MNHNS and CDR2 is SASEGT. The junction had 14 bases not matched to a gene; V was cut back by 11 bases and J by 4 bases. The CDR3 spans 15 residues. DNA of the CDR3: TGTGCCTCCCTTCGGGGGCTAGCGGGCGCAGATACGCAGTATTTT. Its protein product is CASLRGLAGADTQYF.

The genes are TRBV5-6 and TRBJ1-1; D is undetermined. CDR1 SGHDT and CDR2 YYEEEE come from the germline V gene. Trimming stripped 0 bases from V and 1 base from J, with 7 bases between. This CDR3 has 14 residues. The CDR3 loop reads CASSLAGQNTEAFF. In DNA, the CDR3 is TGTGCCAGCAGCTTGGCCGGTCAGAACACTGAAGCTTTCTTT.

The V and J genes are TRBV11-2 and TRBJ2-3; 11 nucleotides match TRBD2. J gave up 6 bases and V 6 bases, and 11 bases lay outside the gene matches. This CDR3 contains 16 residues. The germline V gene encodes CDR1 SGHAT and CDR2 FQNNGV. DNA for the CDR3: TGTGCCAGCAGTTTCGGACTAGCGGGTGCCCCGGATACGCAGTATTTT. Translating gives CASSFGLAGAPDTQYF.

The chain is built from TRBV5-6 and TRBJ2-2, with 8 bases lining up with TRBD2. V dropped 4 bases and J dropped 4; count of bases not matched to a gene: 3. Germline loops: CDR1 SGHDT, CDR2 YYEEEE. CDR3 size: 14 residues. The CDR3 is CASSKRESTGELFF. CDR3 DNA: TGTGCCAGCAGCAAGCGGGAGAGCACCGGGGAGCTGTTTTTT. Supplemented by reference TRBV5-6 and TRBJ2-2, the full variable domain reads DAGVTQSPTHLIKTRGQQVTLRCSPKSGHDTVSWYQQALGQGPQFIFQYYEEEERQRGNFPDRFSGHQFPNYSSELNVNALLLGDSALYLCASSKRESTGELFFGEGSRLTVL.

This chain connects TRBV6-1 to TRBJ2-7, with a possible D match to TRBD1 (6 bases). The CDR3 consists of 15 residues. The germline gives CDR1 MNHNS, CDR2 SASEGT. Deletions cut 6 bases from V and 2 bases from J, with 17 bases between. CDR3 region: CASRWGPATPYEQYF. The CDR3 DNA follows: TGTGCCAGCAGGTGGGGGCCAGCTACTCCCTACGAGCAGTACTTC.

The J gene is TRBJ2-7, the V gene TRBV10-2; TRBD2 matches 8 bases. From germline, CDR1 is WSHSY and CDR2 SAAADI. This CDR3 spans 15 amino acids. The V segment lost 4 bases and the J segment 6 bases; nucleotides outside the gene matches: 11. CDR3 coding DNA: TGCGCCAGCAGTGGGGTAGTCGGCGGGGGGTTCGAGCAGTACTTC. Translating it yields CASSGVVGGGFEQYF.